The present TCR beta chain was sequenced within a study of radiotherapy plus CTLA-4 blockade in lung cancer. About the study: Disease control was seen in roughly 30% of patients, objective responses in around 20%. The study's findings and limits: Early blood T cell clone dynamics reportedly forecast response best, with interferon-beta.

In regard to this clone: Its antigen remains unidentified.

Chemo-refractory metastatic non-small-cell lung cancer patients received focal radiation with ipilimumab CTLA-4 blockade. Measured with immunoSEQ multiplex PCR; TCRdb has only the in-frame clones, and not every one. The sample yields around 70,000 clones, less than 85% seen once. This clonotype originated in a human donor with non-small cell lung cancer whose response to radiotherapy plus ipilimumab could not be evaluated. Some clones in this sample may be carry-over from other donors' samples. The sequenced sample was peripheral blood, obtained from a patient treated with radiotherapy plus ipilimumab.

The CDR3 sequence is CASTIAGVYNEQFF. The CDR3 nucleotides are TGTGCCAGTACCATAGCGGGGGTCTACAATGAGCAGTTCTTC. The chain recombines TRBV19 with TRBJ2-1, with 9 nucleotides matching TRBD2. The germline gives CDR1 LNHDA, CDR2 SQIVND (reference sequence). This CDR3 is 14 amino acids long. After removal of 7 bases from V and 3 bases from J, the junction contained 4 bases not matched to a gene.